This passage covers 19 T cell receptor beta chains from one sample sequenced in a study of cytomegalovirus exposure and HLA in healthy donors. This PCR relied on a set of 60 Vbeta primers and 13 Jbeta primers. The table came from immunoSEQ multiplex PCR; TCRdb's copy has only in-frame clones and leaves some out. The sample contains over 100,000 clones, roughly 85% of which appear only once. Sequenced material: PBMCs. The receptors shown here come from a man between 60 and 70 years old in good health and CMV-seropositive.

The rearrangement joins TRBV2 to TRBJ2-1; TRBD1 matches 9 bases. Germline V gives CDR1 SNHLY, CDR2 FYNNEI. V lost 6 bases and J lost 8; bases outside the gene matches: 2. The CDR3 is 12 residues long. The CDR3 DNA reads as TGTGCCAGCAGGGACAGGGGTGATGAGCAGTTCTTC. It yields the protein CASRDRGDEQFF.

The V call is TRBV7-2, the J call TRBJ2-1; a possible D gene is TRBD2 (6 bases). The germline gives CDR1 SGHTA, CDR2 FQGNSA. The length of the CDR3 is 14 residues. Trimming cost V 5 bases and J 10 bases, with 18 bases left between them. CDR3 amino acids: CASSAIQSAGEQFF. In nucleotides, the CDR3 is TGTGCCAGCAGCGCAATTCAATCGGCGGGGGAGCAGTTCTTC.

The genes are TRBV2 and TRBJ2-5; the match to TRBD2 covers 7 bases. The V gene end was trimmed by 6 bases and the J gene end by 5 bases; junction bases not matched to a gene: 6. From germline, CDR1 is SNHLY and CDR2 FYNNEI. This CDR3 is 13 amino acids long. The CDR3 coding sequence is TGTGCCAGCAGGCCGGGGGGAGCGGAGACCCAGTACTTC. Translated, it gives CASRPGGAETQYF.

This chain connects TRBV6-1 to TRBJ1-6, with TRBD1 matching 8 bases. The CDR3 consists of 15 residues. The germline CDR1 and CDR2 sequences are MNHNS and SASEGT. V dropped 4 bases and J dropped 10; count of bases not matched to a gene: 9. The CDR3 spells CASSGRTGKDSPLHF. In nucleotides, the CDR3 is TGTGCCAGCAGTGGACGGACAGGGAAGGACTCACCCCTCCACTTT.

V usage is TRBV7-2 and J usage is TRBJ2-7; possible D gene TRBD1, 6 bases. CDR1 SGHTA and CDR2 FQGNSA come from the germline V gene. CDR3 length: 15 amino acids. V was cut by 5 bases and J by 2 bases, with 16 bases left in between. The CDR3 spells CASSTPGTKPYEQYF. The CDR3 nucleotides read TGTGCCAGCAGCACCCCGGGGACAAAACCCTACGAGCAGTACTTC.

This sequence joins TRBV2 and TRBJ1-1, with D perhaps matching TRBD1 (6 bases). CDR1 and CDR2 from the germline V gene are SNHLY and FYNNEI. CDR3 length: 14 amino acids. V was clipped by 6 bases and J by 1 base, with 12 bases between them. CDR3 in DNA: TGTGCCAGCAGCAGCAGGGGACCGAACACTGAAGCTTTCTTT. It yields the protein CASSSRGPNTEAFF.

This chain connects TRBV6-1 to TRBJ2-2, with D possibly TRBD2 on 6 matching bases. V lost 5 bases to trimming and J lost 7 bases, with 14 bases between them. The V gene's germline CDR1 is MNHNS and CDR2 SASEGT. The CDR3 is made up of 14 amino acids. The CDR3: CASSFQGGDGELFF. The CDR3 DNA follows: TGTGCCAGCAGTTTCCAGGGAGGTGACGGGGAGCTGTTTTTT.

This chain joins TRBV11-3 and TRBJ2-5; the match to TRBD2 covers 7 bases. CDR1 is SGHNT, CDR2 YENEEA, per germline. Trimming took 0 bases from V and 3 from J; bases not matched to a gene: 4. The CDR3 runs 15 residues. For the CDR3, the DNA is TGTGCCAGCAGCTTAGAGGGCGGGGGTAAAGAGACCCAGTACTTC. It codes for CASSLEGGGKETQYF.

This chain uses TRBV10-3 with TRBJ1-2, with TRBD1 matching 8 bases. Per the germline V gene, CDR1 is ENHRY and CDR2 is SYGVKD. This CDR3 has 14 residues. The junction had 10 bases not matched to a gene; V was cut back by 6 bases and J by 7 bases. The CDR3 protein is CAISVTQGAGGYTF. CDR3 sequence (DNA): TGTGCCATCAGCGTAACCCAGGGGGCTGGTGGCTACACCTTC.

J is TRBJ1-1 and V is TRBV6-5; tentative D call: TRBD1 (5 bases). The CDR3 length is 12 residues. Germline values: CDR1 MNHEY, CDR2 SVGAGI. The V and J ends lost 3 bases and 10 bases respectively, with 12 bases between them. CDR3: CASSYRGVPAFF. Here the CDR3 DNA reads TGTGCCAGCAGTTATCGGGGGGTCCCAGCTTTCTTT.

The chain has TRBV9 and TRBJ1-2, with D perhaps matching TRBD1 (5 bases). There are 13 residues in the CDR3. Germline V gene data show CDR1 as SGDLS and CDR2 as YYNGEE. V gave up 6 bases and J gave up 4 bases, with 13 bases separating them. For the CDR3, the DNA is TGTGCCAGCAAGGCAGGGCCAGGCTATGGCTACACCTTC. Its translation is CASKAGPGYGYTF.

The chain couples TRBV19 to TRBJ1-4, with 7 bases identical to TRBD1. The junction had 3 bases not matched to a gene; V was cut back by 10 bases and J by 1 base. From germline, CDR1 is LNHDA and CDR2 SQIVND (reference sequence). This CDR3 comprises 13 residues. The CDR3 sequence: CATQGGTNEKLFF. The CDR3 coding sequence is TGTGCCACCCAGGGGGGAACTAATGAAAAACTGTTTTTT.

V is TRBV2 and J is TRBJ2-7; tentatively, D is TRBD2 (6 bases). Germline V gives CDR1 SNHLY, CDR2 FYNNEI. Trimming shortened V by 4 bases and J by 7 bases, and 8 bases separated the two germline ends. The CDR3 covers 11 residues. The chain's CDR3 is CASSVRGEQYF. CDR3 in DNA: TGTGCCAGCAGTGTTCGGGGGGAGCAGTACTTC.

The chain combines TRBV5-4 with TRBJ2-5; possibly TRBD1 for D (6 bases). This CDR3 region has 12 residues. Germline V CDR1 and CDR2: SGHNT, YYREEE (reference sequence). V gave up 9 bases and J gave up 0 bases, with 9 bases separating them. The CDR3 DNA reads as TGTGCCACCCGGACAGACCAAGAGACCCAGTACTTC. This gives the protein CATRTDQETQYF.

The chain is built from TRBV5-1 and TRBJ2-1; TRBD2 agrees at 7 bases. Germline CDR1 reads SGHRS; CDR2 reads YFSETQ. Germline trimming cut 4 bases from V and 2 bases from J; bases unmatched to any gene: 9. CDR3 length: 16 amino acids. The CDR3 loop reads CASSQGLRSTYNEQFF. The CDR3 DNA reads TGCGCCAGCAGCCAGGGACTAAGGTCTACCTACAATGAGCAGTTCTTC.

This rearrangement joins TRBV5-1 to TRBJ2-6, with D tentatively TRBD1 (5 bases). CDR1 and CDR2 from the germline V gene are SGHRS and YFSETQ. The ends were cut back, 5 bases at V and 0 bases at J, with 15 bases in the middle. The CDR3 contains 17 residues. As DNA, the CDR3 is TGCGCCAGCAGTCGGTCTACAGGATTCTCTGGGGCCAACGTCCTGACTTTC. Protein: CASSRSTGFSGANVLTF.

This chain joins TRBV6-1 and TRBJ2-3; TRBD1 aligns across 12 bases. The germline V gene has CDR1 MNHNS and CDR2 SASEGT. The CDR3 length is 14 residues. V lost 10 bases to trimming and J lost 7 bases; unmatched junction nucleotides: 9. CDR3 sequence (DNA): TGTGCCACTGAGAAGGGACAGGGGGCGAATACGCAGTATTTT. The encoded protein is CATEKGQGANTQYF.

Many counts were recorded for this clone. The chain is built from TRBV19 and TRBJ2-7; possible D gene TRBD1, 5 bases. Trimming cost V 4 bases and J 0 bases, with 10 bases left between them. Germline CDR1 LNHDA, CDR2 SQIVND (reference sequence). This CDR3 is built from 14 residues. The chain's CDR3 is CASSSRAPSYEQYF. CDR3 nucleotide sequence: TGTGCCAGTAGTAGCAGGGCACCCTCCTACGAGCAGTACTTC.

The table lists this clone with a few counts. The chain couples TRBV4-3 to TRBJ2-1, with D possibly being TRBD2 (6 bases). The V gene's germline CDR1 is LGHNA and CDR2 YSLEER. The CDR3 consists of 14 residues. Trimming stripped 1 base from V and 8 bases from J, with 12 bases between. The CDR3 nucleotides are TGCGCCAGCAGCCAAGTTGCGGGGCGAGATGAGCAGTTCTTC. It codes for CASSQVAGRDEQFF.